This TCR beta chain was captured by sequencing in a study of Graves' ophthalmopathy and Graves' hyperthyroidism. RNA served as the template for amplifying TCR beta CDR3 regions. An opening RT-PCR round employed HTBI primers and preceded a second-round multiplex PCR. TCRdb ran MiXCR on the multiplex PCR reads and lists one entry per CDR3 protein. In the table there are approximately 540,000 distinct CDR3 sequences, roughly 40% of which are singletons. New diagnoses, under 2 months' duration, and ages 18 to 65 characterized the hyperthyroidism patients. The CDR3 contains 12 residues. V lost 3 bases, J lost 7 bases, and 9 bases lay in between. From germline, CDR1 is SNHLY and CDR2 FYNNEI.

The gene calls are TRBV2 and TRBJ1-1; D remains unclear. The TCR was taken from an adult man with Graves' hyperthyroidism. Input material: peripheral blood or thyroid tissue (not recorded which). The CDR3 DNA sequence: TGTGCCAGCAGTGAGCGAGAAGGTGAAGCTTTCTTT. The encoded protein is CASSEREGEAFF.